The 21 T cell receptor beta chains below all came from one sample that was sequenced in a study of T-cell memory formation after mild COVID-19. One entry per CDR3 protein, called by TCRdb with MiXCR from the 5' RACE reads. The table lists 550,000 to 700,000 distinct CDR3 sequences, 17% of them singletons. Sequencing used PBMCs or a T cell subset sorted from them (not recorded which). These receptors all stem from an adult woman who had mild COVID-19 (a few samples of this study predate the infection). Cell type and time point are not known.

V usage is TRBV4-2 and J usage is TRBJ2-3; possibly TRBD1 for D (6 bases). The germline V gene has CDR1 LGHNA and CDR2 YNFKEQ. The CDR3 covers 14 residues. V gave up 3 bases and J gave up 4 bases, with 11 bases separating them. CDR3 sequence: CASSHGKGADTQYF. In nucleotides, the CDR3 is TGTGCCAGCAGCCACGGAAAGGGGGCAGATACGCAGTATTTT.

The V and J genes are TRBV12-3 or TRBV12-4 and TRBJ2-2, with TRBD1 matching over 8 bases. The CDR3 sequence is 15 residues long. The V and J ends lost 3 bases and 4 bases, in that order; junction bases with no gene match: 4. The CDR3 bases are TGTGCCAGCAGTTTCCGACAGGGGCCCACCGGGGAGCTGTTTTTT. It specifies CASSFRQGPTGELFF.

The chain recombines TRBV7-2 with TRBJ1-4; D might be TRBD1 (5 bases). This CDR3 region has 14 residues. V was shortened by 8 bases and J by 5 bases, with 15 bases between the two germline ends. Germline CDR1 SGHTA, CDR2 FQGNSA. The CDR3 loop is CASRDPGPNEKLFF. The DNA for the CDR3 is TGTGCCAGCCGAGACCCGGGACCGAATGAAAAACTGTTTTTT. Complete variable domain (other parts from reference TRBV7-2 and TRBJ1-4): GAGVSQSPSNKVTEKGKDVELRCDPISGHTALYWYRQSLGQGLEFLIYFQGNSAPDKSGLPSDRFSAERTGGSVSTLTIQRTQQEDSAVYLCASRDPGPNEKLFFGSGTQLSVL.

V usage is TRBV20-1 and J usage is TRBJ2-7, with 11 nucleotides matching TRBD2. Germline V gene data show CDR1 as DFQATT and CDR2 as SNEGSKA (reference sequence). Unmatched junction bases numbered 15, after V lost 5 bases and J lost 0 bases. The CDR3 has 18 residues. The CDR3 loop is CSALLSGLAAYPSYEQYF. The CDR3 nucleotides read TGCAGTGCTCTTCTATCGGGACTAGCGGCGTACCCCTCCTACGAGCAGTACTTC.

The sample holds a few counts of this clonotype. This chain connects TRBV7-9 to TRBJ2-7; 7 nucleotides line up with TRBD1. Germline values: CDR1 SEHNR, CDR2 FQNEAQ (reference sequence). After removal of 1 base from V and 1 base from J, the junction contained 10 bases not matched to a gene. This CDR3 contains 17 residues. The CDR3 loop reads CASSLDPSRQGSYEQYF. In DNA form, the CDR3 reads TGTGCCAGCAGCTTAGACCCTAGTCGACAGGGTTCCTACGAGCAGTACTTC.

This chain joins TRBV5-1 and TRBJ1-2, with D hard to call. V shed 1 base and J shed 5 bases, with 9 bases lying between them. Germline CDR1 is SGHRS and CDR2 is YFSETQ. This CDR3 is 13 amino acids long. The CDR3 spells CASSLRGDYGYTF. In DNA, the CDR3 is TGCGCCAGCAGCTTGCGGGGAGATTATGGCTACACCTTC.

This clonotype qualifies as medium-sized. The chain carries TRBV20-1 and TRBJ2-1; possibly TRBD2 for D (6 bases). V lost 6 bases and J lost 1, with 10 bases in between. This CDR3 has 13 residues. CDR1 is DFQATT, CDR2 SNEGSKA, per germline (reference sequence). Here the CDR3 reads CSAGGLSYNEQFF. CDR3 nucleotides: TGCAGTGCGGGTGGACTATCCTACAATGAGCAGTTCTTC.

In its sample, this clonotype was seen a few times. This sequence joins TRBV6-5 and TRBJ2-2; 8 nucleotides line up with TRBD2. The CDR3 is 18 amino acids. Germline loops: CDR1 MNHEY, CDR2 SVGAGI. V dropped 2 bases and J dropped 5; count of bases not matched to a gene: 13. The CDR3 spells CASSYTILAGGRTGELFF. As DNA, the CDR3 is TGTGCCAGCAGTTACACAATTCTAGCGGGCGGGCGGACCGGGGAGCTGTTTTTT.

This clonotype was found many times. The rearrangement uses TRBV12-3 or TRBV12-4 and TRBJ2-2; possibly TRBD1 or TRBD2 for D (7 bases each). The CDR3 has 15 residues. Trimming pared 5 bases from V and 7 bases from J, leaving 17 bases between. The CDR3 region has the DNA TGTGCCAGCAGTCCTAGACAGGGAGGGGACGGGGAGCTGTTTTTT. Its translation: CASSPRQGGDGELFF.

This clonotype has more than one count but fewer than ten. The chain links TRBV6-2 or TRBV6-3 to TRBJ2-1; 7 nucleotides align to TRBD1. Germline V CDR1 and CDR2: MNHEY, SVGEGT. Trimming removed 3 bases from V and 3 bases from J; junction bases left unmatched: 8. The CDR3 runs to 16 residues. The CDR3 region is CASSYGRQGFYNEQFF. CDR3 bases: TGTGCCAGCAGTTATGGCCGACAGGGTTTCTACAATGAGCAGTTCTTC.

The V call is TRBV11-1, the J call TRBJ2-7, with 12 bases fitting TRBD1. Germline loops: CDR1 SGHAT, CDR2 FQDESV (reference sequence). This CDR3 has 16 amino acids. V gave up 5 bases and J gave up 4 bases; unmatched junction bases: 9. The DNA for the CDR3 is TGTGCCAGCAGCCCTGCTTCGGGACAGGGGGCGTACGAGCAGTACTTC. Its translation is CASSPASGQGAYEQYF.

As regards this clonotype: Its ends do not fully match the called genes, so a read error is possible. This rearrangement joins TRBV6-2 or TRBV6-3 to TRBJ2-7; D not resolved. Germline values: CDR1 MNHEY, CDR2 SVGEGT. CDR3 length: 13 amino acids. The CDR3 loop is CASGYNSLYEQYF. The CDR3 nucleotides read TGTGCCAGCGGTTACAACAGCTTATACGAGCAGTACTTC.

This clonotype occurred a few times. The V call is TRBV4-3, the J call TRBJ2-7; no definite D call. Germline CDR1 is LGHNA and CDR2 is YSLEER. V lost 5 bases and J 5 bases, leaving 16 bases between the germline ends. CDR3 length: 14 residues. The chain's CDR3 is CASSSRVWSNEQYF. DNA of the CDR3: TGCGCCAGCAGCTCACGGGTTTGGAGTAACGAGCAGTACTTC.

This clonotype was recorded a few times. V usage is TRBV29-1 and J usage is TRBJ2-2; maybe TRBD2 (5 bases). Germline V gene lookup returns CDR1 SQVTM and CDR2 ANQGSEA. This CDR3 region has 16 residues. V was clipped by 0 bases and J by 4 bases, with 15 bases between them. CDR3 protein: CSVEDLGQEVTGELFF. The DNA for the CDR3 is TGCAGCGTTGAAGATCTTGGGCAGGAGGTCACCGGGGAGCTGTTTTTT.

This clonotype was seen only a few times. The chain combines TRBV7-2 with TRBJ2-1; no firm D call. This CDR3 region has 15 residues. Deletions cut 5 bases from V and 0 bases from J, with 11 bases between. In germline, CDR1 is SGHTA, CDR2 FQGNSA. CDR3 sequence: CASSPFWSSYNEQFF. The DNA for the CDR3 is TGTGCCAGCAGCCCGTTCTGGAGCTCCTACAATGAGCAGTTCTTC.

This chain joins TRBV7-9 and TRBJ2-7; the D gene could be TRBD1 or TRBD2 (5 bases each). V was trimmed by 2 bases and J by 6 bases, leaving 14 bases between them. The CDR3 length is 14 residues. In germline, CDR1 is SEHNR, CDR2 FQNEAQ (reference sequence). CDR3 region: CASSLPGLGPEQYF. As DNA, the CDR3 is TGTGCCAGCAGCTTACCCGGACTGGGACCCGAGCAGTACTTC. Looking up the rest from reference TRBV7-9 and TRBJ2-7 gives the full variable domain: DTGVSQNPRHKITKRGQNVTFRCDPISEHNRLYWYRQTLGQGPEFLTYFQNEAQLEKSRLLSDRFSAERPKGSFSTLEIQRTEQGDSAMYLCASSLPGLGPEQYFGPGTRLTVT.

The rearrangement joins TRBV4-3 to TRBJ1-1, with TRBD1 as a possible D gene (5 bases). Germline loops: CDR1 LGHNA, CDR2 YSLEER. The CDR3 sequence is 18 residues long. Trimming removed 0 bases at V and 6 bases at J, with 23 bases between. The CDR3 reads CASSQEGRIPGVVPEAFF. CDR3 DNA sequence: TGCGCCAGCAGCCAAGAGGGACGGATACCGGGGGTAGTTCCTGAAGCTTTCTTT.

This chain uses TRBV12-3 or TRBV12-4 with TRBJ1-2; 8 bases fit TRBD1. The CDR3 length is 14 residues. Trimming removed 5 bases from V and 8 bases from J; junction bases left unmatched: 10. CDR3 sequence (DNA): TGTGCCAGCAGTCCAGGGGGCGTTCCCGGGGGCTACACCTTC. As protein: CASSPGGVPGGYTF.

This clonotype was seen a few times. This rearrangement joins TRBV5-1 to TRBJ2-7; D may be TRBD1 or TRBD2 (5 bases each). The CDR3 covers 17 residues. The germline gives CDR1 SGHRS, CDR2 YFSETQ. The germline V and J ends were trimmed by 0 bases and 2 bases, with 18 bases remaining between them. The CDR3 here is CASSLAEGGRTTYEQYF. For the CDR3, the DNA is TGCGCCAGCAGCTTGGCCGAGGGCGGGCGGACAACCTACGAGCAGTACTTC. The full variable domain, in which reference TRBV5-1 and TRBJ2-7 provide the parts outside the CDR3, is KAGVTQTPRYLIKTRGQQVTLSCSPISGHRSVSWYQQTPGQGLQFLFEYFSETQRNKGNFPGRFSGRQFSNSRSEMNVSTLELGDSALYLCASSLAEGGRTTYEQYFGPGTRLTVT.

In this sample, this clonotype turned up a few times. The J gene is TRBJ1-6, the V gene TRBV6-6, with D possibly being TRBD1 (6 bases). V was trimmed by 5 bases and J by 7 bases, leaving 15 bases between them. In germline, CDR1 is MNHNY, CDR2 SVGAGI (reference sequence). The CDR3 extends over 15 amino acids. The CDR3 reads CASSASGAGNSPLHF. The CDR3 DNA sequence: TGTGCCAGCAGTGCCTCAGGGGCAGGGAATTCACCCCTCCACTTT.

The CDR3 nucleotides are TGTGCCAGCAGCTACGGACAGAATAGCAATCAGCCCCAGCATTTT. Its translation is CASSYGQNSNQPQHF. The rearrangement links TRBV7-2 to TRBJ1-5, with D possibly TRBD1 on 6 matching bases. CDR1 is SGHTA, CDR2 FQGNSA, per germline. The CDR3 is 15 amino acids. The V and J ends lost 4 bases and 0 bases respectively, with 10 bases between them.